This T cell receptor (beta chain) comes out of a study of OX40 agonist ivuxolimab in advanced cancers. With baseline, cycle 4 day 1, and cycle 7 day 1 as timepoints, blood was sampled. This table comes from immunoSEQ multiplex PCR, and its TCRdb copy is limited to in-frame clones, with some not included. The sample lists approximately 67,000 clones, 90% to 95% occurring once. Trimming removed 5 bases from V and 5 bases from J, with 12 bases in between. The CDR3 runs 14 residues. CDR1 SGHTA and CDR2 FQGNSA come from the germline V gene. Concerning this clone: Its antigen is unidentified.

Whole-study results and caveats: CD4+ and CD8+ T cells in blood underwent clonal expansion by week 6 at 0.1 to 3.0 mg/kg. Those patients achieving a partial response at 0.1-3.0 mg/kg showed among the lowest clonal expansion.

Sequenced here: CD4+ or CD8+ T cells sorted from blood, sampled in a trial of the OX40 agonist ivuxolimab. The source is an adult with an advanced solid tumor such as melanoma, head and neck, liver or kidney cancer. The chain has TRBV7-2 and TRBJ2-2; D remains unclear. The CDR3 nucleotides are TGTGCCAGCAGCCAGAAGAAACGAACCGGGGAGCTGTTTTTT. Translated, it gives CASSQKKRTGELFF.